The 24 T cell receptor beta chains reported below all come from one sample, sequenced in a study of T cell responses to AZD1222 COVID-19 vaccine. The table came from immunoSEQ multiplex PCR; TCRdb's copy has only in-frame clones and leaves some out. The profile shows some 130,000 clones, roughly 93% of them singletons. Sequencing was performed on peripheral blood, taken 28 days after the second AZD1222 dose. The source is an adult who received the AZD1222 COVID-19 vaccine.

In DNA, the CDR3 is TGTGCCAGCAGTTTTGGGCGGAACTATGGCTACACCTTC. Translating gives CASSFGRNYGYTF. This chain connects TRBV28 to TRBJ1-2; D is uncertain. V lost 3 bases and J lost 2, with 7 bases in between. The CDR3 sequence is 13 residues long. CDR1 is MDHEN and CDR2 is SYDVKM in the germline V gene.

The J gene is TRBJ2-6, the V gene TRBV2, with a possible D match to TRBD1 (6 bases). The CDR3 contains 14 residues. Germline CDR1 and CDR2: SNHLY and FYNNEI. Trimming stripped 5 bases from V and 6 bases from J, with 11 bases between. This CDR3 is CASSLGHPANVLTF. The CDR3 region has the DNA TGTGCCAGCAGTCTGGGACACCCGGCCAACGTCCTGACTTTC.

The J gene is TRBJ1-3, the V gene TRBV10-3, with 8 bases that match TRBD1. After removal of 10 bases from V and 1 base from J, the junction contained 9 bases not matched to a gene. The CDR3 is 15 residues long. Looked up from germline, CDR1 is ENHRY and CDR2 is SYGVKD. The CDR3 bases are TGTGCCACTTGGGGACAGGACCTTTCTGGAAACACCATATATTTT. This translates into CATWGQDLSGNTIYF.

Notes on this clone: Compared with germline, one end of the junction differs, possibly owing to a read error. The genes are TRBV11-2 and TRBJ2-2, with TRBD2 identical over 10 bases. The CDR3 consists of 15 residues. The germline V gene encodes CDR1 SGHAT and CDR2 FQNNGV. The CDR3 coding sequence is TGTGCCAGCAGCCCAACTAGCGGGAACGCCGGGGAGCTGTTTTTT. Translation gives CASSPTSGNAGELFF. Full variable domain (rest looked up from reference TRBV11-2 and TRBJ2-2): EAGVAQSPRYKIIEKRQSVAFWCNPISGHATLYWYQQILGQGPKLLIQFQNNGVVDDSQLPKDRFSAERLKGVDSTLKIQPAKLEDSAVYLCASSPTSGNAGELFFGEGSRLTVL.

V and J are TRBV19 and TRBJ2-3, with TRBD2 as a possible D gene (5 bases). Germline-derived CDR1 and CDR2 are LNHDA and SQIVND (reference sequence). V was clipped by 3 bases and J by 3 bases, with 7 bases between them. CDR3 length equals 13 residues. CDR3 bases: TGTGCCAGTAGTATCCCGGGAACAGATACGCAGTATTTT. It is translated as CASSIPGTDTQYF.

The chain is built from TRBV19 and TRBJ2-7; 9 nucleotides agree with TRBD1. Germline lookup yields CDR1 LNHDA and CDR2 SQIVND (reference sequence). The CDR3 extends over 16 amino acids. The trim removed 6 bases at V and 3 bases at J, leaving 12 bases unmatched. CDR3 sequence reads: CASSTQSGTGNYEQYF. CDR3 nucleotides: TGTGCCAGTAGCACACAGTCCGGGACAGGGAACTACGAGCAGTACTTC.

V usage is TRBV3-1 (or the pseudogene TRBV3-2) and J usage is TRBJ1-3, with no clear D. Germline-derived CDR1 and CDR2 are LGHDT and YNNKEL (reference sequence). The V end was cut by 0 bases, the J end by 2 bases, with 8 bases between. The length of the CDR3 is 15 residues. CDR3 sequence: CASSQDLQAGNTIYF. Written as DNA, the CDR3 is TGTGCCAGCAGCCAAGATTTGCAAGCTGGAAACACCATATATTTT.

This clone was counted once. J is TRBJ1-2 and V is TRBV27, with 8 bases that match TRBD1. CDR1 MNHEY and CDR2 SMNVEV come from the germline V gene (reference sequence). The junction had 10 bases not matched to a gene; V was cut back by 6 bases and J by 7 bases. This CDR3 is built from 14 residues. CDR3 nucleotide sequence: TGTGCCAGCAGAGCCTGGACAGGGTTGGGTGGCTACACCTTC. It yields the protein CASRAWTGLGGYTF.

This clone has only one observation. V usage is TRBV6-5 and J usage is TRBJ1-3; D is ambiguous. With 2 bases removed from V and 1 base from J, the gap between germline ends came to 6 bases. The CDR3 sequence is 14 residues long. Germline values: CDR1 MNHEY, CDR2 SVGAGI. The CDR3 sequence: CASSYDGSGNTIYF. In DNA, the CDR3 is TGTGCCAGCAGTTACGACGGGTCTGGAAACACCATATATTTT.

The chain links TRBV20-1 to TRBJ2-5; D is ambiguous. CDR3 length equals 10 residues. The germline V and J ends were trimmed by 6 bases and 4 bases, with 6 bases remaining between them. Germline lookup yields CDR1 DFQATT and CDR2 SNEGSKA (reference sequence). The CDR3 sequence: CSATGETQYF. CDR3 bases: TGCAGTGCGACGGGAGAGACCCAGTACTTC.

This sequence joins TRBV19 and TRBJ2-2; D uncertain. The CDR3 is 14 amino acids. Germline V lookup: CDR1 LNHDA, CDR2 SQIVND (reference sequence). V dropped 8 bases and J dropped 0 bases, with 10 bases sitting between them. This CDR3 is CASVAFANTGELFF. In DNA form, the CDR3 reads TGTGCCAGTGTGGCATTCGCGAACACCGGGGAGCTGTTTTTT.

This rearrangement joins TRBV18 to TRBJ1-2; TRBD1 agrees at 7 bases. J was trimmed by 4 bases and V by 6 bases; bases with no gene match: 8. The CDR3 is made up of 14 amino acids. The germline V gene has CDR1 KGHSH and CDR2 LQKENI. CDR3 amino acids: CASSPGTASYGYTF. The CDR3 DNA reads TGTGCCAGCTCGCCCGGGACAGCAAGCTATGGCTACACCTTC.

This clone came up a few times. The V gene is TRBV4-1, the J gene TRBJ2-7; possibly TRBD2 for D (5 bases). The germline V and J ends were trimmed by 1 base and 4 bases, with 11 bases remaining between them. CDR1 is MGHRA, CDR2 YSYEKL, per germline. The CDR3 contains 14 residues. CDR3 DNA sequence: TGCGCCAGCAGCCAAGGCCCGGGATGGTACGAGCAGTACTTC. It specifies CASSQGPGWYEQYF.

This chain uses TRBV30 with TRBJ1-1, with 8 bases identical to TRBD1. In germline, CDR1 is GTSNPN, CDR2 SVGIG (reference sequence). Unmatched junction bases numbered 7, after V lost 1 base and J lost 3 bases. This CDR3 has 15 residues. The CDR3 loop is CAWSGGYRGDTEAFF. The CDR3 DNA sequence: TGTGCCTGGAGTGGCGGGTACAGGGGGGACACTGAAGCTTTCTTT.

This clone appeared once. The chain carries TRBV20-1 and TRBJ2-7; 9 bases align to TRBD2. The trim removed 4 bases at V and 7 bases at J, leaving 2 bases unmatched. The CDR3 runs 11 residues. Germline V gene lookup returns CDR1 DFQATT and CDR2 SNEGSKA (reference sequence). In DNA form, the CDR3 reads TGCAGTGCTATAAGCGGGAGGGAGCAGTACTTC. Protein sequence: CSAISGREQYF.

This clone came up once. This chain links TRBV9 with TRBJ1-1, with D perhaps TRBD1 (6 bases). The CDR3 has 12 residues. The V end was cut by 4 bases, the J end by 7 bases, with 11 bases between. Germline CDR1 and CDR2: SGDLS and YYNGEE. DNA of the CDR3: TGTGCCAGCAGCTCCGAAGGGGGTGAAGCTTTCTTT. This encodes CASSSEGGEAFF.

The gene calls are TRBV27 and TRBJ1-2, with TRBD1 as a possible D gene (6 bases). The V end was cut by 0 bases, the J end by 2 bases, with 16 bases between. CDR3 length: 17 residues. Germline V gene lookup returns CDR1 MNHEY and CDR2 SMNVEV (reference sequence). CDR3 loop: CASSLSISGALNYGYTF. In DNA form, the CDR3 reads TGTGCCAGCAGTTTATCGATATCGGGGGCTCTCAACTATGGCTACACCTTC.

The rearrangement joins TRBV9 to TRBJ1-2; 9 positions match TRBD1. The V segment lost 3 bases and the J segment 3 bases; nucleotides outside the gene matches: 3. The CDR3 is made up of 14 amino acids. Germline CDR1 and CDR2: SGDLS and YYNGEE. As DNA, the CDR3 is TGTGCCAGCAGCGAGGGACAGGGTTACTATGGCTACACCTTC. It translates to CASSEGQGYYGYTF.

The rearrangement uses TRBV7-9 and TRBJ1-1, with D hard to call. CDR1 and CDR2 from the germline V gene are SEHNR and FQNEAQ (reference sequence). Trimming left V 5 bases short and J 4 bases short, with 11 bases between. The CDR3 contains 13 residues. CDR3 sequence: CASSRIGGTEAFF. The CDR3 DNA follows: TGTGCCAGCAGCCGTATAGGTGGCACTGAAGCTTTCTTT.

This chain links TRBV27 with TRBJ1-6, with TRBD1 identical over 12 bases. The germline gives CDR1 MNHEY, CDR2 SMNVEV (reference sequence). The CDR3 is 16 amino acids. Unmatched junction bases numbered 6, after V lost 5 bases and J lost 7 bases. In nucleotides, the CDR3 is TGTGCCAGCAGTACGGGACAGGGGGCGCGGAATTCACCCCTCCACTTT. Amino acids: CASSTGQGARNSPLHF.

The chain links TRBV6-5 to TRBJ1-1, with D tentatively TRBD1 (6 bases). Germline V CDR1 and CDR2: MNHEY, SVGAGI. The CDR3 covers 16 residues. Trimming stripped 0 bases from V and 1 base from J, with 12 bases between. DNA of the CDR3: TGTGCCAGCAGTTACTCGGCAGGGGAATGGAACACTGAAGCTTTCTTT. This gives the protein CASSYSAGEWNTEAFF.

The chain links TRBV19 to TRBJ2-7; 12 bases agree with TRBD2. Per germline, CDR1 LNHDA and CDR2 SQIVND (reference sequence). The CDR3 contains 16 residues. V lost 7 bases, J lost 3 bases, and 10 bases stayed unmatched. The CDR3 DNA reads TGTGCCAGTACCATCCGGACTAGCGGGAATCGCTACGAGCAGTACTTC. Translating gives CASTIRTSGNRYEQYF.

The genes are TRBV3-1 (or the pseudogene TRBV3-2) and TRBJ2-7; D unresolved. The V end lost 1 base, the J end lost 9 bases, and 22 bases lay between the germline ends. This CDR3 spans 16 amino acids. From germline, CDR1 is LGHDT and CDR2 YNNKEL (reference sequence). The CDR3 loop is CASSQGYRVSSGGQYF. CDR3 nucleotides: TGTGCCAGCAGCCAAGGGTATAGGGTTAGTAGTGGCGGGCAGTACTTC.

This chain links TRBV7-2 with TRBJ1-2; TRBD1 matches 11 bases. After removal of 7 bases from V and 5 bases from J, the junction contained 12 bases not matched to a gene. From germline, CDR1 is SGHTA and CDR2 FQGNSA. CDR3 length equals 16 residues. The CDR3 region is CASTPRRTGGAYGYTF. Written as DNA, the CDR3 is TGTGCCAGCACCCCGAGGAGGACAGGGGGCGCGTATGGCTACACCTTC.